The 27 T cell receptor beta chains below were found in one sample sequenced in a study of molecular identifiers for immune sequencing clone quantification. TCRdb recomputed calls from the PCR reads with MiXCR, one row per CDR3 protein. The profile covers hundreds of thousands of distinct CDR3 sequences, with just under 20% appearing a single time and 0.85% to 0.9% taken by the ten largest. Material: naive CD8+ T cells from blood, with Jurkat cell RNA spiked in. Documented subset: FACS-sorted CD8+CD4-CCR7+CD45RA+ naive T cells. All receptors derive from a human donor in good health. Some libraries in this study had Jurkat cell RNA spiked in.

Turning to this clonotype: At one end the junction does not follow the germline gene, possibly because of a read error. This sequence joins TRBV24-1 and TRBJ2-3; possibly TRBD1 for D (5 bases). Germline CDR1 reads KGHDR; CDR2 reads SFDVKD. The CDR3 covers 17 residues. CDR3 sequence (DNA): TGTGCCGCCAGTGAAACCCAGGGTCGTCGGCGTACAGATACGCAGTATTTT. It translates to CAASETQGRRRTDTQYF.

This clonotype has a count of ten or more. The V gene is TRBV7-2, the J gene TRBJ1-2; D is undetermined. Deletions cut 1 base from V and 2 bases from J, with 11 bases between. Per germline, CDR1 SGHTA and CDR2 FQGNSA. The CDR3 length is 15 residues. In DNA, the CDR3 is TGTGCCAGCAGCTTAGAGACCAGCATAAACTATGGCTACACCTTC. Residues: CASSLETSINYGYTF.

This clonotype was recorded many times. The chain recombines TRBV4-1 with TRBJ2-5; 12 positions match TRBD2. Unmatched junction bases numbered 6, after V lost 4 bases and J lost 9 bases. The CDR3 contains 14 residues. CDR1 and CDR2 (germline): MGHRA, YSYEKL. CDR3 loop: CASSPGLAGQAQYF. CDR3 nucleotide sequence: TGCGCCAGCAGCCCGGGACTAGCGGGCCAGGCCCAGTACTTC.

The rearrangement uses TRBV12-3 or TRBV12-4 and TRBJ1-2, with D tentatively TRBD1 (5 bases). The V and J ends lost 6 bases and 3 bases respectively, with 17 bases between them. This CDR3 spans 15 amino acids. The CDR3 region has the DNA TGTGCCAGCAGCCGGGGACTCCTAGGGGACTATGGCTACACCTTC. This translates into CASSRGLLGDYGYTF.

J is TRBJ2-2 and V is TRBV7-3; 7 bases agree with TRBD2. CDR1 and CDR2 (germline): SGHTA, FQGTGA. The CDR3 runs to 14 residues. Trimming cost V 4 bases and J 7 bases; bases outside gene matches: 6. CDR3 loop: CASSYFAGVGELFF. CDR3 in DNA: TGTGCCAGCAGCTATTTTGCGGGAGTCGGGGAGCTGTTTTTT.

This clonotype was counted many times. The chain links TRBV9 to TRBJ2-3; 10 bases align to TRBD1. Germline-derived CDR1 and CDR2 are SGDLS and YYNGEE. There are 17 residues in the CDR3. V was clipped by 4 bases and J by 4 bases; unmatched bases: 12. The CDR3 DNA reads TGTGCCAGCAGCCCAGTATTCCCGGGACAGGGGTCAGATACGCAGTATTTT. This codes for CASSPVFPGQGSDTQYF.

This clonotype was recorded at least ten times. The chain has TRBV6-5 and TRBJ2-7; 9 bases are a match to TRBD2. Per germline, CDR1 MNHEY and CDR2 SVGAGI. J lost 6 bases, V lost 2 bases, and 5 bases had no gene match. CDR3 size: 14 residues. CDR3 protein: CASSYAGGPGEQYF. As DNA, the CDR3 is TGTGCCAGCAGTTACGCGGGGGGGCCCGGCGAGCAGTACTTC.

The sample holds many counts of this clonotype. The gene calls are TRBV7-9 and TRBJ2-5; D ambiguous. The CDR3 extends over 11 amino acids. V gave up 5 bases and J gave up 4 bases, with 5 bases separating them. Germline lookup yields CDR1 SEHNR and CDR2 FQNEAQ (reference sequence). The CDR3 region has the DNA TGTGCCAGCAGCCCCCGAGAGACCCAGTACTTC. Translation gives CASSPRETQYF.

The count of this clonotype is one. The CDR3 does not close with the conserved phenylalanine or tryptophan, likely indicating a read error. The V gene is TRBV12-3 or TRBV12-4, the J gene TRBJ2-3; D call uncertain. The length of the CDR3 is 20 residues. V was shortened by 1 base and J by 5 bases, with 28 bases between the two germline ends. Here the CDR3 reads CASSLVGRTDATEGVDTQYS. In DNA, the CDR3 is TGTGCCAGCAGTTTAGTGGGTAGAACAGACGCCACAGAAGGAGTAGATACGCAGTATTCT.

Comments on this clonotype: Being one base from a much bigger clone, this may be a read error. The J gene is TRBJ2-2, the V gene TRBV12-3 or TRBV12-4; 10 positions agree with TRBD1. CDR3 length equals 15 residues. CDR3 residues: CASSTGDRGTGELLF. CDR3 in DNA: TGTGCCAGCAGTACCGGGGACAGGGGAACCGGGGAGCTGCTTTTT.

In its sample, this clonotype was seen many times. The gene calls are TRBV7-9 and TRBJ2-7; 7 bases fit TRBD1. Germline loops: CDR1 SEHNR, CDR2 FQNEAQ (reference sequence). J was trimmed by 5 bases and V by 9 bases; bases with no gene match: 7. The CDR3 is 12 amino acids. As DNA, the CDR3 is TGTGCCAGTACCCCGACAGGGAACGAGCAGTACTTC. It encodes CASTPTGNEQYF.

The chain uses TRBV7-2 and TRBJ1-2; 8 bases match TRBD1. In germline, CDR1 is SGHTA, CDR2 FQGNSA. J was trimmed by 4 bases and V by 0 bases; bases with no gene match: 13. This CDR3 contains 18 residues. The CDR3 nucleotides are TGTGCCAGCAGCTTAGCGCAGGCAGGGGGCGCGGCCCTCTATGGCTACACCTTC. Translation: CASSLAQAGGAALYGYTF.

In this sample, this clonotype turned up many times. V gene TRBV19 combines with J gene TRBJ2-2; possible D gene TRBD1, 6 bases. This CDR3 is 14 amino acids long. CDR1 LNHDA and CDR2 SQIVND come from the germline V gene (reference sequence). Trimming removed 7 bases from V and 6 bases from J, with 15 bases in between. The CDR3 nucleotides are TGTGCCAGTAAGATAACAGGGCGGGCCGGGGAGCTGTTTTTT. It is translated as CASKITGRAGELFF.

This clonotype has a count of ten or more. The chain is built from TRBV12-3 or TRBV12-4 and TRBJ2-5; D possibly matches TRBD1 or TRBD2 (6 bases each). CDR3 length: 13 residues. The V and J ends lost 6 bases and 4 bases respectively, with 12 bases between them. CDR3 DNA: TGTGCCAGCAGGGCGGGACAACGAGAGACCCAGTACTTC. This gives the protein CASRAGQRETQYF.

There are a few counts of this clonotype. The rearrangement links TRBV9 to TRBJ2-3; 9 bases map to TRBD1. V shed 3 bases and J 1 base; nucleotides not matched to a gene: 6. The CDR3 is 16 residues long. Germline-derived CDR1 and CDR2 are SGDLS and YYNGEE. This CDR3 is CASSGGTGLGTDTQYF. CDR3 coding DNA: TGTGCCAGCAGCGGAGGGACAGGGTTGGGCACAGATACGCAGTATTTT.

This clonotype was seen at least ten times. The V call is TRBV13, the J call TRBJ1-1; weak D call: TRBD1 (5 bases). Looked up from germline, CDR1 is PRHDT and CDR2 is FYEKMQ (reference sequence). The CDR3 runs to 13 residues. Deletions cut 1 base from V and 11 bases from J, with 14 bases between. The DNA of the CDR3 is TGTGCCAGCAGCTTAGTCAGGGTCCCCGGGGCTTTCTTT. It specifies CASSLVRVPGAFF.

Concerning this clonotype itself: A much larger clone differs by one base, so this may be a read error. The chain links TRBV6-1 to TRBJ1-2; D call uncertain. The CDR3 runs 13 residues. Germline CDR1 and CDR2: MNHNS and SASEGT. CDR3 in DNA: TGTGCCAGCGGTGAAGTTAGGAACTATGGCTACACCTTC. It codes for CASGEVRNYGYTF.

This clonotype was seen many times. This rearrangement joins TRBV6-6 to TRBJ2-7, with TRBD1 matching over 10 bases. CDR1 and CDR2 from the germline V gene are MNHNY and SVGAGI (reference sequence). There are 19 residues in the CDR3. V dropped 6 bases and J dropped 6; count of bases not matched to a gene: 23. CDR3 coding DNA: TGTGCCAGCAGCCCTTGGGGGACAGGGGCCGCGGTTCTTATAGGCGAGCAGTACTTC. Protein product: CASSPWGTGAAVLIGEQYF.

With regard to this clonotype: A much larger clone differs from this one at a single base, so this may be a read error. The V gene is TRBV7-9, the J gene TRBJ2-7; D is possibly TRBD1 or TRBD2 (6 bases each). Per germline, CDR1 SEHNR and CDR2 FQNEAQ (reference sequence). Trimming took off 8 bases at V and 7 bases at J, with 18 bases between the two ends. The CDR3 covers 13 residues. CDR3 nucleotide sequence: TGTGCCAGCGGCGCCGCCCGGGGGCGTGAGCAGTACTTC. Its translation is CASGAARGREQYF.

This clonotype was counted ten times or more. Written as DNA, the CDR3 is TGTGCCAGCAGCCAAGAGCGGGCAGACCTCTACGAGCAGTACTTC. This encodes CASSQERADLYEQYF. The chain couples TRBV4-2 to TRBJ2-7; possible D gene TRBD2, 5 bases. Looked up from germline, CDR1 is LGHNA and CDR2 is YNFKEQ. The CDR3 is 15 amino acids. The germline V and J ends were trimmed by 0 bases and 3 bases, with 12 bases remaining between them.

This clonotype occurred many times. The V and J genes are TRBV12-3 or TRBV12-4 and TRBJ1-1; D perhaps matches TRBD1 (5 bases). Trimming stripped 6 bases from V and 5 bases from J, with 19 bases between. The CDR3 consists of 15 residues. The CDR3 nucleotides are TGTGCCAGCAGCGACGGGACTTCTTTCGGTACTGAAGCTTTCTTT. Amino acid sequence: CASSDGTSFGTEAFF.

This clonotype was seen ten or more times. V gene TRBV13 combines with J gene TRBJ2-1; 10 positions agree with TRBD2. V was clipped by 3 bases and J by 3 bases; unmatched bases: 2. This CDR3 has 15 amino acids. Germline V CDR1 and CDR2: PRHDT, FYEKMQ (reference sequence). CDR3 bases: TGTGCCAGCAGCTTCGAGCGGGGGGGCTACAATGAGCAGTTCTTC. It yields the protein CASSFERGGYNEQFF.

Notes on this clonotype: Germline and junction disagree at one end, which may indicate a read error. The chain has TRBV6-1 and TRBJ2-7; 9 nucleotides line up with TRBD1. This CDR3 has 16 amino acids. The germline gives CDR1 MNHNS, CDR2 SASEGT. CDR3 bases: TGTGCCAGCAGGGGCCTGGGGGACAGGGATTTAGACGAGCGGTACTTC. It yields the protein CASRGLGDRDLDERYF.

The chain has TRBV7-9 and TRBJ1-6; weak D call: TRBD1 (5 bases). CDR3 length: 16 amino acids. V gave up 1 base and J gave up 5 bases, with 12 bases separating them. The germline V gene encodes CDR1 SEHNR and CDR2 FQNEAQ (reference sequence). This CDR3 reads CASSLVGALDNSPLHF. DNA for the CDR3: TGTGCCAGCAGCTTAGTTGGGGCTTTGGATAATTCACCCCTCCACTTT.

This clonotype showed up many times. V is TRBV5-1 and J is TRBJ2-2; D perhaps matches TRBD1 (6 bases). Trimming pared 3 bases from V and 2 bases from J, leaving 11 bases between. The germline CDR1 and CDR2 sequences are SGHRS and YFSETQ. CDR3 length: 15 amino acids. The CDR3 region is CASSWTDLNTGELFF. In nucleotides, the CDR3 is TGCGCCAGCAGCTGGACAGATCTTAACACCGGGGAGCTGTTTTTT.

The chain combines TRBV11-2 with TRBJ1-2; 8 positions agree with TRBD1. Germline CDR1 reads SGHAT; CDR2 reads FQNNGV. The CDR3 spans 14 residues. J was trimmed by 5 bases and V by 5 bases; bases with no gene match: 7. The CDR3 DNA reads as TGTGCCAGCAGCATCCCAGGGGGCCTATATGGCTACACCTTC. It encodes CASSIPGGLYGYTF.

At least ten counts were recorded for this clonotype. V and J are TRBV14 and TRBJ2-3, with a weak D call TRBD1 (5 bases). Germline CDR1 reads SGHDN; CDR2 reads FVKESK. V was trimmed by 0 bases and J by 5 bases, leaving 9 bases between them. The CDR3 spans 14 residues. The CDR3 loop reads CASSQDVQGDTQYF. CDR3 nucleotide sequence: TGTGCCAGCAGCCAAGATGTTCAGGGAGATACGCAGTATTTT.